What follows is one T cell receptor beta chain and its context. Methods used by the authors: Estimates of nucleated cell counts were drawn from the amplification of reference gene primers. Clones were read by immunoSEQ multiplex PCR, and TCRdb kept only the in-frame ones, dropping some. Clonal size and the V and J genes are those of that table, whereas D and trimming came from the DNA. The sample holds roughly 280,000 clones, 70% to 90% seen once. This sample is part of a study of blood T cell repertoires in COVID-19. The germline V gene has CDR1 KGHSH and CDR2 LQKENI. Trimming removed 3 bases from V and 1 base from J, with 10 bases in between. The CDR3 extends over 16 amino acids.

The sequencing input was peripheral blood. The sequence was collected from a woman between 65 and 79 years old with acute or convalescent COVID-19. The chain uses TRBV18 and TRBJ2-6; possibly TRBD1 for D (6 bases). The CDR3 nucleotides read TGTGCCAGCTCACCGCAAAGGGGGTCTGGGGCCAACGTCCTGACTTTC. The encoded protein is CASSPQRGSGANVLTF. Complete variable domain (other parts from reference TRBV18 and TRBJ2-6): NAGVMQNPRHLVRRRGQEARLRCSPMKGHSHVYWYRQLPEEGLKFMVYLQKENIIDESGMPKERFSAEFPKEGPSILRIQQVVRGDSAAYFCASSPQRGSGANVLTFGAGSRLTVL.